The present entry profiles one T cell receptor beta chain with its context. This sample was taken from a study of cytomegalovirus exposure and HLA in healthy donors. V was clipped by 6 bases and J by 4 bases, with 13 bases between them. Germline values: CDR1 SQVTM, CDR2 ANQGSEA. There are 13 residues in the CDR3. Data came from immunoSEQ multiplex PCR; TCRdb stores just in-frame clones and leaves some out. The sample contains more than 200,000 clones, about 90% of which appear only once. The J gene is TRBJ2-1, the V gene TRBV29-1; maybe TRBD2 (6 bases). The clonotype was recovered from a woman aged 25 to 45 in good health and CMV-seronegative. The specimen sequenced was PBMCs. The CDR3 region is CSVISGAYNEQFF. CDR3 nucleotides: TGCAGCGTGATTAGCGGAGCGTACAATGAGCAGTTCTTC.